The 31 T cell receptor beta chains below all came from one sample that was sequenced in a study of blood T cell repertoires in COVID-19. The data were produced by immunoSEQ multiplex PCR, yet TCRdb's version contains in-frame clones alone and is incomplete. The sample lists 150,000 to 250,000 clones, 75% to 85% occurring once. The specimen was PBMCs or T cells enriched from blood (not recorded which). The receptors originated from a man aged 40-50 years who had recovered from COVID-19.

The rearrangement joins TRBV27 to TRBJ1-5; no reliable D call. The CDR3 totals 13 residues. Per germline, CDR1 MNHEY and CDR2 SMNVEV (reference sequence). V lost 3 bases and J 7 bases, leaving 10 bases between the germline ends. CDR3 sequence reads: CASSFSRLQPQHF. The CDR3 DNA is TGTGCCAGCAGTTTTTCGCGGTTACAGCCCCAGCATTTT.

This rearrangement joins TRBV6-5 to TRBJ2-1; maybe TRBD1 (6 bases). CDR1 MNHEY and CDR2 SVGAGI come from the germline V gene. The V gene lost 5 bases and the J gene lost 5 bases, with 16 bases spanning the gap. This CDR3 has 15 residues. CDR3 region: CASSLPAGTNNEQFF. The CDR3 DNA follows: TGTGCCAGCAGTCTCCCCGCAGGGACAAACAATGAGCAGTTCTTC.

This clone appeared a few times. V usage is TRBV29-1 and J usage is TRBJ2-5; the match to TRBD1 covers 8 bases. J was trimmed by 5 bases and V by 5 bases; bases with no gene match: 10. Per germline, CDR1 SQVTM and CDR2 ANQGSEA. The CDR3 covers 14 residues. CDR3: CSVPPRTGFETQYF. DNA for the CDR3: TGCAGCGTTCCACCTAGGACAGGGTTCGAGACCCAGTACTTC.

The chain is built from TRBV18 and TRBJ1-4, with D maybe TRBD1 (5 bases). This CDR3 comprises 15 residues. The germline V gene encodes CDR1 KGHSH and CDR2 LQKENI. Trimming cost V 5 bases and J 3 bases, with 13 bases left between them. DNA of the CDR3: TGTGCCAGCTCAGGTCAGGGCCGGCCTAATGAAAAACTGTTTTTT. This encodes CASSGQGRPNEKLFF.

This clone came up a few times. The CDR3 DNA reads as TGCGCCAGCAGCCAACCCGGACAGGGGATCTATGGCTACACCTTC. As protein: CASSQPGQGIYGYTF. The chain couples TRBV4-1 to TRBJ1-2; 9 nucleotides agree with TRBD1. CDR3 length: 15 amino acids. Losses at the gene ends were 2 bases for V and 4 bases for J; bases not matched to a gene: 5. CDR1 MGHRA and CDR2 YSYEKL come from the germline V gene.

This clone showed up just once. The chain links TRBV13 to TRBJ2-4; 12 bases are shared with TRBD2. The CDR3 is made up of 16 amino acids. Trimming cost V 4 bases and J 0 bases; bases outside gene matches: 1. The germline V gene has CDR1 PRHDT and CDR2 FYEKMQ (reference sequence). CDR3 residues: CASSWGLAGAKNIQYF. As DNA, the CDR3 is TGTGCCAGCAGCTGGGGACTAGCGGGAGCCAAAAACATTCAGTACTTC.

V usage is TRBV7-8 and J usage is TRBJ2-7; D might be TRBD1 (6 bases). Germline CDR1 reads SGHVS; CDR2 reads FQNEAQ. There are 14 residues in the CDR3. Trimming removed 3 bases from V and 1 base from J, with 10 bases in between. For the CDR3, the DNA is TGTGCCAGCAGCTTCCGTCAGGGGTCCTACGAGCAGTACTTC. This gives the protein CASSFRQGSYEQYF.

The chain joins TRBV15 to TRBJ2-5; 10 nucleotides agree with TRBD2. The CDR3 has 16 amino acids. The V gene's germline CDR1 is LNHNV and CDR2 YYDKDF (reference sequence). With V trimmed by 3 bases and J by 4 bases, 8 bases remained unmatched. The CDR3 spells CATSRALASGGETQYF. CDR3 nucleotides: TGTGCCACCAGCAGGGCCCTGGCTAGCGGGGGAGAGACCCAGTACTTC.

The chain recombines TRBV7-9 with TRBJ1-5; D is unclear. The CDR3 runs to 14 residues. V was trimmed by 1 base and J by 6 bases, leaving 10 bases between them. Germline V gene lookup returns CDR1 SEHNR and CDR2 FQNEAQ (reference sequence). The CDR3 region has the DNA TGTGCCAGCAGCTTAGAGGGAGTAGGTCAGCCCCAGCATTTT. Translation gives CASSLEGVGQPQHF. Drawing the rest from reference TRBV7-9 and TRBJ1-5, the complete variable domain is DTGVSQNPRHKITKRGQNVTFRCDPISEHNRLYWYRQTLGQGPEFLTYFQNEAQLEKSRLLSDRFSAERPKGSFSTLEIQRTEQGDSAMYLCASSLEGVGQPQHFGDGTRLSIL.

The chain links TRBV7-3 to TRBJ2-1, with TRBD2 matching over 9 bases. The CDR3 has 14 amino acids. Trimming cost V 4 bases and J 4 bases; bases outside gene matches: 2. CDR1 and CDR2 (germline): SGHTA, FQGTGA. The CDR3 nucleotides read TGTGCCAGCAGCTCTAGCGGGGTATACAATGAGCAGTTCTTC. Its translation: CASSSSGVYNEQFF.

V usage is TRBV9 and J usage is TRBJ1-2; TRBD1 matches at 9 bases. The CDR3 spans 17 residues. Germline V gene sequence: CDR1 SGDLS, CDR2 YYNGEE. J gave up 5 bases and V 2 bases, and 13 bases lay outside the gene matches. CDR3 sequence: CASSVSGTGREGYGYTF. CDR3 in DNA: TGTGCCAGCAGCGTCTCCGGGACAGGGAGGGAGGGGTATGGCTACACCTTC.

The rearrangement uses TRBV4-3 and TRBJ1-2; D is unresolved. The length of the CDR3 is 13 residues. CDR1 and CDR2 (germline): LGHNA, YSLEER. The ends were cut back, 1 base at V and 4 bases at J, with 7 bases in the middle. The CDR3, as DNA: TGCGCCAGCAGCCAAGCGCACGGCTATGGCTACACCTTC. Its protein is CASSQAHGYGYTF.

About this clone: Other nucleotide sequences in the sample specify the same CDR3. The gene calls are TRBV18 and TRBJ2-3; no reliable D call. Germline lookup yields CDR1 KGHSH and CDR2 LQKENI. The CDR3 has 13 amino acids. Trimming left V 2 bases short and J 2 bases short, with 5 bases between. CDR3 region: CASSPSVTDTQYF. CDR3 nucleotide sequence: TGTGCCAGCTCACCATCGGTCACAGATACGCAGTATTTT.

This chain uses TRBV3-1 (or the pseudogene TRBV3-2) with TRBJ2-5; D unresolved. Germline assignment: CDR1 LGHDT and CDR2 YNNKEL (reference sequence). Trimming shortened V by 3 bases and J by 4 bases, and 6 bases separated the two germline ends. The CDR3 is made up of 12 amino acids. The CDR3 here is CASSHPGETQYF. CDR3 bases: TGTGCCAGCAGCCACCCCGGAGAGACCCAGTACTTC.

The genes are TRBV6-5 and TRBJ1-1, with a tentative D call TRBD1 (5 bases). The CDR3 extends over 14 amino acids. Looked up from germline, CDR1 is MNHEY and CDR2 is SVGAGI. Trimming took off 2 bases at V and 5 bases at J, with 12 bases between the two ends. DNA of the CDR3: TGTGCCAGCAGTTACGGGGGGTGGACGACTGAAGCTTTCTTT. It yields the protein CASSYGGWTTEAFF.

This chain's CDR3 is CASREVSRGQGYGYTF. The CDR3 region has the DNA TGTGCCAGCAGGGAAGTGAGCAGGGGGCAAGGCTATGGCTACACCTTC. The chain recombines TRBV5-4 with TRBJ1-2, with 8 bases aligning to TRBD1. The V and J ends lost 5 bases and 4 bases, in that order; junction bases with no gene match: 13. The V gene's germline CDR1 is SGHNT and CDR2 YYREEE (reference sequence). This CDR3 has 16 residues.

The chain carries TRBV5-1 and TRBJ2-1; TRBD1 agrees at 8 bases. The CDR3 has 17 amino acids. Germline V gene sequence: CDR1 SGHRS, CDR2 YFSETQ. Unmatched junction bases numbered 11, after V lost 3 bases and J lost 3 bases. CDR3: CASSSVGGRGLYNEQFF. The DNA for the CDR3 is TGCGCCAGCAGCTCCGTTGGGGGCAGGGGGCTCTACAATGAGCAGTTCTTC.

This clone was detected only a few times. This chain joins TRBV7-7 and TRBJ2-2; the match to TRBD2 covers 10 bases. Trimming at V came to 4 bases and at J to 6 bases, leaving 8 bases not matched to a gene. The CDR3 runs 16 residues. Germline V gives CDR1 SSHAT, CDR2 FNYEAQ (reference sequence). CDR3: CASSSASGSISGELFF. DNA of the CDR3: TGTGCCAGCAGCTCCGCTAGCGGGAGTATCTCCGGGGAGCTGTTTTTT.

A single count supports this clone. The chain links TRBV7-2 to TRBJ2-7; D call uncertain. Germline V gives CDR1 SGHTA, CDR2 FQGNSA. The V gene lost 4 bases and the J gene lost 3 bases, with 16 bases spanning the gap. The length of the CDR3 is 15 residues. The CDR3 loop is CASSSLYGGSYEQYF. The CDR3 DNA is TGTGCCAGCAGCTCCCTCTACGGCGGAAGCTACGAGCAGTACTTC.

The chain is built from TRBV29-1 and TRBJ2-2; D is possibly TRBD2 (6 bases). V gave up 6 bases and J gave up 2 bases, with 13 bases separating them. CDR3 length equals 14 residues. The germline V gene encodes CDR1 SQVTM and CDR2 ANQGSEA. Written as DNA, the CDR3 is TGCAGCGTCCGTAGCGGAAGAAACACCGGGGAGCTGTTTTTT. Protein: CSVRSGRNTGELFF.

The table lists this clone with a count of one. This rearrangement joins TRBV19 to TRBJ2-1, with D perhaps TRBD2 (6 bases). The ends were cut back, 1 base at V and 7 bases at J, with 8 bases in the middle. This CDR3 spans 13 amino acids. The germline CDR1 and CDR2 sequences are LNHDA and SQIVND (reference sequence). The CDR3 DNA reads TGTGCCAGTAGTATAGGGGGGGAAAATGAGCAGTTCTTC. Its protein is CASSIGGENEQFF.

This rearrangement joins TRBV19 to TRBJ1-2; perhaps TRBD1 as D (5 bases). Trimming took off 9 bases at V and 4 bases at J, with 12 bases between the two ends. Germline values: CDR1 LNHDA, CDR2 SQIVND (reference sequence). The CDR3 is 12 amino acids. CDR3 nucleotide sequence: TGTGCCAGCGAGACAGTCTCCTATGGCTACACCTTC. It encodes CASETVSYGYTF. Using reference TRBV19 and TRBJ1-2 for the parts outside the CDR3, the full variable domain is DGGITQSPKYLFRKEGQNVTLSCEQNLNHDAMYWYRQDPGQGLRLIYYSQIVNDFQKGDIAEGYSVSREKKESFPLTVTSAQKNPTAFYLCASETVSYGYTFGSGTRLTVV.

The gene calls are TRBV10-3 and TRBJ2-5, with D possibly TRBD1 on 5 matching bases. Trimming stripped 7 bases from V and 1 base from J, with 7 bases between. From germline, CDR1 is ENHRY and CDR2 SYGVKD. This CDR3 has 12 amino acids. The CDR3 nucleotides read TGTGCCATCAAAGACAGCCAAGAGACCCAGTACTTC. Translation gives CAIKDSQETQYF.

The genes are TRBV20-1 and TRBJ2-5; perhaps TRBD2 as D (5 bases). The germline V gene encodes CDR1 DFQATT and CDR2 SNEGSKA (reference sequence). Between the trimmed V and J ends, which lost 7 bases and 7 bases, there was a span of 13 bases. The CDR3 is made up of 11 amino acids. CDR3 region: CSGATAGTQYF. The CDR3 region has the DNA TGCAGTGGCGCGACTGCGGGGACCCAGTACTTC.

This clone was counted a single time. V and J are TRBV11-2 and TRBJ2-6, with D possibly TRBD1 on 6 matching bases. Trimming took 2 bases from V and 0 from J, leaving 8 bases between them. The V gene's germline CDR1 is SGHAT and CDR2 FQNNGV. This CDR3 has 16 residues. CDR3 bases: TGTGCCAGCAGCTTAACAGGGAGCTCTGGGGCCAACGTCCTGACTTTC. It yields the protein CASSLTGSSGANVLTF.

The chain links TRBV10-3 to TRBJ2-7; 7 bases are a match to TRBD1. Germline V gene lookup returns CDR1 ENHRY and CDR2 SYGVKD. With 0 bases clipped from V and 4 bases from J, the junction kept 12 bases outside the gene matches. The CDR3 loop spans 17 amino acids. Here the CDR3 reads CAISESIPGTANYEQYF. The CDR3 DNA sequence: TGTGCCATCAGTGAGTCTATTCCCGGGACAGCTAATTACGAGCAGTACTTC.

The rearrangement joins TRBV5-1 to TRBJ1-1, with 8 bases that match TRBD1. The ends lost 4 bases at V and 10 bases at J; junction bases unmatched: 6. CDR1 SGHRS and CDR2 YFSETQ come from the germline V gene. The length of the CDR3 is 12 residues. CDR3 nucleotides: TGCGCCAGCAGCACGACAGGGGAGGTAGCTTTCTTT. Translation gives CASSTTGEVAFF. The full variable domain, its missing parts supplied by reference TRBV5-1 and TRBJ1-1, is KAGVTQTPRYLIKTRGQQVTLSCSPISGHRSVSWYQQTPGQGLQFLFEYFSETQRNKGNFPGRFSGRQFSNSRSEMNVSTLELGDSALYLCASSTTGEVAFFGQGTRLTVV.

The rearrangement uses TRBV28 and TRBJ2-2; 11 bases match TRBD2. The V segment lost 3 bases and the J segment 6 bases; nucleotides outside the gene matches: 6. Germline V gene data show CDR1 as MDHEN and CDR2 as SYDVKM. The CDR3 contains 16 residues. The chain's CDR3 is CASSFTSGSLSGELFF. In DNA form, the CDR3 reads TGTGCCAGCAGTTTTACTAGCGGGAGTTTGTCCGGGGAGCTGTTTTTT.

J is TRBJ2-7 and V is TRBV19; 8 nucleotides line up with TRBD1. Germline CDR1 reads LNHDA; CDR2 reads SQIVND (reference sequence). The CDR3 totals 13 residues. The V segment lost 5 bases and the J segment 5 bases; nucleotides outside the gene matches: 5. Here the CDR3 reads CASSLMTGDEQYV. The DNA for the CDR3 is TGTGCCAGTAGTTTGATGACAGGGGACGAGCAGTACGTC.

The chain uses TRBV6-4 and TRBJ1-2; possible D gene TRBD1, 5 bases. The CDR3 length is 14 residues. CDR1 and CDR2 (germline): MRHNA, SNTAGT. V was clipped by 0 bases and J by 2 bases, with 7 bases between them. In nucleotides, the CDR3 is TGTGCCAGCAGTGACTCAGCAGGGAACTATGGCTACACCTTC. Amino acids: CASSDSAGNYGYTF.

The CDR3 region is CASSSDRTGTRKLFF. DNA for the CDR3: TGTGCCAGCAGCTCCGATCGGACAGGGACCAGAAAACTGTTTTTT. The chain combines TRBV7-2 with TRBJ1-4; TRBD1 matches 8 bases. V was pared by 4 bases and J by 10 bases, with 11 bases of the junction left unmatched. The CDR3 loop spans 15 amino acids. In germline, CDR1 is SGHTA, CDR2 FQGNSA.